This record covers a single T cell receptor (beta chain). This CDR3 has 15 residues. Trimming took off 6 bases at V and 0 bases at J, with 12 bases between the two ends. This sample's TCRbeta library carried unique molecular identifier barcodes. TCRdb fed the PCR reads into MiXCR, producing one record per CDR3 protein. The sample includes about 230,000 distinct CDR3 sequences, approximately 9.7% seen only once; the top ten take 5% to 5.5%. This sample is part of a study of T-cell reconstitution after alpha-beta-depleted transplantation in children. This sequence originates from a human donor who donated a stem cell graft to a child with SCID. This chain joins TRBV12-3 or TRBV12-4 and TRBJ1-5; D is unclear. Sequencing was performed on PBMCs from the stem cell graft donor, taken from the stem cell graft. This chain's CDR3 is CASRPQEFSNQPQHF. For the CDR3, the DNA is TGTGCCAGCAGACCCCAGGAGTTTAGCAATCAGCCCCAGCATTTT.